This T cell receptor (beta chain) was sequenced during a study of shared clonotypes between healthy human individuals. Findings and caveats of the study: Naive subsets typically showed greater estimated richness than memory subsets. Relative to their counterparts shared across all four donors, non-shared clonotypes exhibited diminished generation probabilities.

V shed 0 bases and J shed 3 bases, with 5 bases lying between them. The CDR3 runs to 13 residues. Looked up from germline, CDR1 is GTSNPN and CDR2 is SVGIG (reference sequence). Every donor, a Caucasian adult, lived in Nashville, Tennessee. Researchers ran the assay at a deep level. Assay used: immunoSEQ multiplex PCR; TCRdb lists only in-frame clones, some missing. The sample holds roughly 2 million clones, roughly 95% seen once. Comment on this clone: Its antigen remains unknown.

The clonotype comes from a man between 18 and 29 years old in good health. V usage is TRBV30 and J usage is TRBJ1-4; D gene uncertain. Sequenced material: naive CD4+ T cells sorted from blood. Documented subset: CD45RA+ positively selected. The CDR3 coding sequence is TGTGCCTGGAGTGTACAGCCTAATGAAAAACTGTTTTTT. It yields the protein CAWSVQPNEKLFF.